Following are 10 T cell receptor beta chains from one sample sequenced in a study of control samples from healthy donors and cancer patients. The protocol was immunoSEQ multiplex PCR, while the TCRdb copy is restricted to in-frame clones and leaves out a portion. Of some 150,000 clones in the sample, roughly 95% were seen once. Sequencing used blood. These receptors originate from a woman under 40 in good health.

The chain uses TRBV28 and TRBJ2-7, with D possibly being TRBD2 (6 bases). The CDR3 totals 16 residues. The V gene's germline CDR1 is MDHEN and CDR2 SYDVKM. V shed 6 bases and J shed 1 base, with 19 bases lying between them. CDR3 amino acids: CASSRPGDLLSYEQYF. In DNA form, the CDR3 reads TGTGCCAGCAGCCGTCCGGGGGATCTACTATCCTACGAGCAGTACTTC.

On this clone: At one end the junction does not follow the germline gene, possibly because of a read error. The chain employs TRBV19 and TRBJ2-7, with 7 bases fitting TRBD2. This CDR3 has 13 amino acids. Germline V CDR1 and CDR2: LNHDA, SQIVND (reference sequence). The CDR3 nucleotides read TGTGCCAGTAGTCCGGGACGGGACTACGGGCAGTACTTC. As protein: CASSPGRDYGQYF.

The chain uses TRBV6-1 and TRBJ2-7; 12 bases line up with TRBD2. After removal of 8 bases from V and 6 bases from J, the junction contained 11 bases not matched to a gene. Germline lookup yields CDR1 MNHNS and CDR2 SASEGT. The CDR3 runs to 15 residues. CDR3 amino acids: CASCPGLAGLFEQYF. The CDR3 DNA reads TGTGCCAGCTGTCCCGGACTAGCGGGATTATTCGAGCAGTACTTC.

The genes are TRBV27 and TRBJ2-7; 12 nucleotides agree with TRBD1. This CDR3 spans 15 amino acids. V lost 5 bases to trimming and J lost 4 bases; unmatched junction nucleotides: 6. The germline gives CDR1 MNHEY, CDR2 SMNVEV (reference sequence). The CDR3 DNA sequence: TGTGCCAGCAGTCCCGGGACAGGGGGCGGATACGAGCAGTACTTC. Its protein is CASSPGTGGGYEQYF.

The J gene is TRBJ2-7, the V gene TRBV4-2; D may be TRBD2 (5 bases). V was trimmed by 2 bases and J by 6 bases, leaving 11 bases between them. The CDR3 spans 13 residues. Germline assignment: CDR1 LGHNA and CDR2 YNFKEQ. This CDR3 is CASSQTTSPEQYF. The DNA for the CDR3 is TGTGCCAGCAGCCAAACAACTAGTCCCGAGCAGTACTTC.

The chain uses TRBV28 and TRBJ1-5; D is uncertain. Germline-derived CDR1 and CDR2 are MDHEN and SYDVKM. The CDR3 totals 14 residues. Trimming shortened V by 1 base and J by 0 bases, and 4 bases separated the two germline ends. In DNA form, the CDR3 reads TGTGCCAGCAGTTTATCTTATAGCAATCAGCCCCAGCATTTT. Translation gives CASSLSYSNQPQHF.

The chain couples TRBV13 to TRBJ2-3; D is uncertain. CDR3 length equals 17 residues. Germline V CDR1 and CDR2: PRHDT, FYEKMQ (reference sequence). V was pared by 5 bases and J by 0 bases, with 18 bases between. CDR3 bases: TGTGCCAGCAGCACCCCGAAGACGGAAATGAGCACAGATACGCAGTATTTT. Encoded protein: CASSTPKTEMSTDTQYF.

The rearrangement joins TRBV7-9 to TRBJ2-1; TRBD2 matches at 13 bases. Per germline, CDR1 SEHNR and CDR2 FQNEAQ (reference sequence). The V gene end was trimmed by 3 bases and the J gene end by 1 base; junction bases not matched to a gene: 9. The CDR3 consists of 19 residues. This CDR3 reads CASSLGLAGRKGSYNEQFF. The CDR3 DNA reads as TGTGCCAGCAGCTTGGGACTAGCGGGGAGAAAAGGGTCCTACAATGAGCAGTTCTTC.

The gene calls are TRBV11-2 and TRBJ2-1; 9 positions agree with TRBD2. The germline V gene encodes CDR1 SGHAT and CDR2 FQNNGV. Losses at the gene ends were 5 bases for V and 8 bases for J; bases not matched to a gene: 7. The CDR3 consists of 14 residues. The CDR3 DNA reads TGTGCCAGCAGCGTAGCGGGAGTTAACGATGAGCAGTTCTTC. Its protein product is CASSVAGVNDEQFF.

The J gene is TRBJ2-7, the V gene TRBV9; 9 positions agree with TRBD1. CDR3 length equals 16 residues. J lost 3 bases, V lost 0 bases, and 7 bases had no gene match. Germline V CDR1 and CDR2: SGDLS, YYNGEE. The CDR3 loop reads CASSVGGQGSYYEQYF. CDR3 nucleotides: TGTGCCAGCAGCGTAGGGGGACAGGGTAGTTACTACGAGCAGTACTTC.